The 21 T cell receptor beta chains below were found in one sample sequenced in a study of blood T cell repertoires in COVID-19. Only in-frame clones appear in the TCRdb table, and some are missing; sequencing was by immunoSEQ multiplex PCR. The data hold about 170,000 clones, with under 85% observed a single time. The sample was peripheral blood. All receptors derive from a man older than 75 with COVID-19, enrolled during active disease.

The rearrangement links TRBV5-4 to TRBJ1-2; weak D call: TRBD1 (5 bases). Deletions cut 2 bases from V and 4 bases from J, with 12 bases between. The CDR3 runs 14 residues. Germline V lookup: CDR1 SGHNT, CDR2 YYREEE (reference sequence). In nucleotides, the CDR3 is TGTGCCAGCAGCTTTCGGCAGGGAAGCTATGGCTACACCTTC. The encoded protein is CASSFRQGSYGYTF.

This clone was seen once. The J gene is TRBJ1-2, the V gene TRBV6-5; possibly TRBD1 for D (6 bases). The germline V gene has CDR1 MNHEY and CDR2 SVGAGI. There are 14 residues in the CDR3. The ends were cut back, 6 bases at V and 8 bases at J, with 19 bases in the middle. The CDR3 sequence: CASSNRVLSNGYTF. The CDR3 DNA follows: TGTGCCAGCAGCAACAGGGTATTATCGAACGGCTACACCTTC.

The sample holds a few counts of this clone. The chain carries TRBV28 and TRBJ1-5, with TRBD1 matching over 8 bases. The CDR3 sequence is 15 residues long. The germline V gene has CDR1 MDHEN and CDR2 SYDVKM. Trimming at V came to 7 bases and at J to 2 bases, leaving 7 bases not matched to a gene. The CDR3 nucleotides read TGTGCCAGCACGATCGGGACAGGCGGCAATCAGCCCCAGCATTTT. This sequence encodes CASTIGTGGNQPQHF.

The gene calls are TRBV24-1 and TRBJ1-1, with D possibly matching TRBD1 (5 bases). CDR3 length equals 14 residues. Trimming stripped 4 bases from V and 0 bases from J, with 8 bases between. The germline gives CDR1 KGHDR, CDR2 SFDVKD. The CDR3 DNA reads as TGTGCCACCAGTGAAAGGACAATGAACACTGAAGCTTTCTTT. Residues: CATSERTMNTEAFF.

The chain links TRBV5-6 to TRBJ2-7; 9 positions agree with TRBD1. The CDR3 runs 12 residues. Germline loops: CDR1 SGHDT, CDR2 YYEEEE. After removal of 4 bases from V and 6 bases from J, the junction contained 2 bases not matched to a gene. The CDR3 region is CASSRTGVEQYF. CDR3 DNA sequence: TGTGCCAGCAGCCGGACAGGGGTCGAGCAGTACTTC.

This rearrangement joins TRBV5-1 to TRBJ2-7; D unclear. The CDR3 covers 15 residues. Germline CDR1 reads SGHRS; CDR2 reads YFSETQ. With 0 bases removed from V and 6 bases from J, the gap between germline ends came to 16 bases. The CDR3 DNA reads as TGCGCCAGCAGCTTGGCCCCGGCAGACTCGTCCGAGCAGTACTTC. Protein product: CASSLAPADSSEQYF. The variable domain in full, with the rest retrieved from reference TRBV5-1 and TRBJ2-7, is KAGVTQTPRYLIKTRGQQVTLSCSPISGHRSVSWYQQTPGQGLQFLFEYFSETQRNKGNFPGRFSGRQFSNSRSEMNVSTLELGDSALYLCASSLAPADSSEQYFGPGTRLTVT.

The V and J genes are TRBV6-5 and TRBJ2-7; 8 positions agree with TRBD1. The ends lost 6 bases at V and 5 bases at J; junction bases unmatched: 9. The CDR3 is 14 residues long. From germline, CDR1 is MNHEY and CDR2 SVGAGI. The CDR3 DNA follows: TGTGCCAGCAGGATTCCAGGGGGCCGGAACGAGCAGTACTTC. It encodes CASRIPGGRNEQYF.

The chain links TRBV28 to TRBJ1-4, with 9 bases matching TRBD1. J lost 5 bases, V lost 6 bases, and 19 bases had no gene match. The CDR3 sequence is 19 residues long. Germline V gene lookup returns CDR1 MDHEN and CDR2 SYDVKM. CDR3 region: CASSSSGTGWGSRNEKLFF. The CDR3 bases are TGTGCCAGCAGCTCTTCCGGGACAGGGTGGGGGTCCAGGAATGAAAAACTGTTTTTT.

This chain joins TRBV5-4 and TRBJ1-5; D may be TRBD1 (6 bases). CDR1 and CDR2 (germline): SGHNT, YYREEE (reference sequence). The CDR3 covers 14 residues. V was pared by 0 bases and J by 2 bases, with 6 bases between. CDR3 region: CASSLAGGNQPQHF. Here the CDR3 DNA reads TGTGCCAGCAGCTTGGCAGGGGGCAATCAGCCCCAGCATTTT.

This chain uses TRBV6-5 with TRBJ2-7; 7 nucleotides line up with TRBD2. This CDR3 has 15 amino acids. Germline values: CDR1 MNHEY, CDR2 SVGAGI. Trimming at V came to 0 bases and at J to 7 bases, leaving 9 bases not matched to a gene. The chain's CDR3 is CASSYSSGAKGEQYF. CDR3 sequence (DNA): TGTGCCAGCAGTTACTCAAGCGGGGCAAAAGGAGAGCAGTACTTC.

The chain joins TRBV3-1 (or the pseudogene TRBV3-2) to TRBJ2-7, with D unresolved. Trimming removed 5 bases from V and 5 bases from J, with 7 bases in between. The CDR3 totals 11 residues. Germline CDR1 is LGHDT and CDR2 is YNNKEL (reference sequence). Here the CDR3 DNA reads TGTGCCAGCAGCAATCGTAACGAGCAGTACTTC. Translating gives CASSNRNEQYF.

The J gene is TRBJ2-7, the V gene TRBV7-9; 7 positions match TRBD1. The CDR3 spans 18 residues. The V and J ends lost 1 base and 2 bases, in that order; junction bases with no gene match: 14. Germline assignment: CDR1 SEHNR and CDR2 FQNEAQ (reference sequence). DNA of the CDR3: TGTGCCAGCAGCTTAGACCTCGCCCGGACAGGACGGCCCTACGAGCAGTACTTC. This translates into CASSLDLARTGRPYEQYF.

The chain is built from TRBV18 and TRBJ2-1; the match to TRBD2 covers 8 bases. This CDR3 has 14 amino acids. CDR1 KGHSH and CDR2 LQKENI come from the germline V gene. The V segment lost 4 bases and the J segment 6 bases; nucleotides outside the gene matches: 5. DNA for the CDR3: TGTGCCAGCTCACGGTTACTAGCGGTCAATGAGCAGTTCTTC. This codes for CASSRLLAVNEQFF.

This clone appeared once. The chain combines TRBV3-1 (or the pseudogene TRBV3-2) with TRBJ2-7; TRBD2 matches at 8 bases. This CDR3 region has 16 residues. Germline CDR1 LGHDT, CDR2 YNNKEL (reference sequence). Trimming took 0 bases from V and 6 from J; bases not matched to a gene: 10. The CDR3 sequence is CASSQDVDGGAGEQYF. CDR3 in DNA: TGTGCCAGCAGCCAAGATGTTGACGGGGGGGCCGGCGAGCAGTACTTC.

The chain has TRBV19 and TRBJ2-7, with unresolved D. V shed 0 bases and J shed 3 bases, with 6 bases lying between them. CDR1 is LNHDA and CDR2 is SQIVND in the germline V gene (reference sequence). The CDR3 sequence is 13 residues long. CDR3 region: CASSIEGGYEQYF. The CDR3 nucleotides read TGTGCCAGTAGTATAGAAGGCGGCTACGAGCAGTACTTC.

The chain links TRBV13 to TRBJ1-2; D is unclear. The CDR3 runs 17 residues. Germline CDR1 PRHDT, CDR2 FYEKMQ (reference sequence). V was shortened by 6 bases and J by 1 base, with 21 bases between the two germline ends. The DNA for the CDR3 is TGTGCCAGCAGGTCTAATAACGCGGGGATCCTTAACTATGGCTACACCTTC. Residues: CASRSNNAGILNYGYTF.

This chain joins TRBV18 and TRBJ2-3; D is unclear. The CDR3 sequence is 15 residues long. With 2 bases removed from V and 7 bases from J, the gap between germline ends came to 16 bases. Germline lookup yields CDR1 KGHSH and CDR2 LQKENI. The DNA of the CDR3 is TGTGCCAGCTCACCAAGCAACCCAGGCCTGTATACGCAGTATTTT. This codes for CASSPSNPGLYTQYF.

The chain employs TRBV19 and TRBJ2-2, with D perhaps matching TRBD1 (5 bases). Trimming left V 6 bases short and J 7 bases short, with 15 bases between. The CDR3 is 14 residues long. Germline values: CDR1 LNHDA, CDR2 SQIVND (reference sequence). The CDR3 region is CASRKPGMGGELFF. CDR3 sequence (DNA): TGTGCCAGTAGGAAGCCAGGGATGGGCGGGGAGCTGTTTTTT.

The V gene is TRBV5-1, the J gene TRBJ1-1; 10 bases are a match to TRBD1. This CDR3 contains 14 residues. Looked up from germline, CDR1 is SGHRS and CDR2 is YFSETQ. V lost 5 bases to trimming and J lost 1 base; unmatched junction nucleotides: 2. The CDR3 nucleotides are TGCGCCAGCAGTAGGGACAGGGGGAACACTGAAGCTTTCTTT. Translated: CASSRDRGNTEAFF.

The genes are TRBV2 and TRBJ1-5, with 7 bases identical to TRBD1. The germline V gene has CDR1 SNHLY and CDR2 FYNNEI. The CDR3 has 14 residues. The trim removed 0 bases at V and 5 bases at J, leaving 1 base unmatched. In DNA form, the CDR3 reads TGTGCCAGCAGTGAAGCGCAGGGGGATCAGCCCCAGCATTTT. Protein product: CASSEAQGDQPQHF.

This clone has just one count. The chain carries TRBV7-3 and TRBJ1-2, with D possibly being TRBD1 (6 bases). This CDR3 contains 16 residues. The V gene lost 2 bases and the J gene lost 10 bases, with 23 bases spanning the gap. From germline, CDR1 is SGHTA and CDR2 FQGTGA. The CDR3 DNA reads TGTGCCAGCAGCTTAGGGGCCGCGACAGGTCATCGGGACTACACCTTC. Translation: CASSLGAATGHRDYTF.